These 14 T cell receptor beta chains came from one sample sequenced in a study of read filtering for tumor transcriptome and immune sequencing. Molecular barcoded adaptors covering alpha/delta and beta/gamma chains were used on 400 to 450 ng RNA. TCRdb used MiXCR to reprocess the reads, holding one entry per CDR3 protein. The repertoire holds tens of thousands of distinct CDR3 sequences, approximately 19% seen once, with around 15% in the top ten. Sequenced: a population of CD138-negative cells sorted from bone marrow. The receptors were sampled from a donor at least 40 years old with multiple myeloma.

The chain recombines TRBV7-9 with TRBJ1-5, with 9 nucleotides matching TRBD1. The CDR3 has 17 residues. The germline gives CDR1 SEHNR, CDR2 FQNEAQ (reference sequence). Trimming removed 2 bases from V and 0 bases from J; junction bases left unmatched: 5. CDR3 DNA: TGTGCCAGCAGCTTAACTAGACAGGGGGTTAGCAATCAGCCCCAGCATTTT. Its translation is CASSLTRQGVSNQPQHF.

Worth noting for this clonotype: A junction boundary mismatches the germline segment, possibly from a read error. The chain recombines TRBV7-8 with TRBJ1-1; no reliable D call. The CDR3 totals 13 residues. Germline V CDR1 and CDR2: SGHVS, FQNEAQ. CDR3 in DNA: TGTGACAGCAGCTTGAGGACGAACACTGAAGCTTTCTTT. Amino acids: CDSSLRTNTEAFF. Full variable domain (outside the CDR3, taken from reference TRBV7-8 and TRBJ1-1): GAGVSQSPRYKVAKRGQDVALRCDPISGHVSLFWYQQALGQGPEFLTYFQNEAQLDKSGLPSDRFFAERPEGSVSTLKIQRTQQEDSAVYLCDSSLRTNTEAFFGQGTRLTVV.

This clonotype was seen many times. CDR3 in amino acids: CSVLRSTEAFF. CDR3 in DNA: TGCAGCGTTTTAAGGAGCACTGAAGCTTTCTTT. The chain links TRBV29-1 to TRBJ1-1, with D unresolved. V lost 5 bases, J lost 4 bases, and 8 bases lay in between. This CDR3 has 11 residues. CDR1 is SQVTM and CDR2 is ANQGSEA in the germline V gene.

The CDR3 DNA reads as TGCAGTGCTAGATCGGGGACCGCAGCAAAACTGTTTTTT. Protein product: CSARSGTAAKLFF. The genes are TRBV20-1 and TRBJ1-4; TRBD1 might be the D (5 bases). The CDR3 totals 13 residues. V lost 2 bases and J 10 bases, leaving 14 bases between the germline ends. Germline CDR1 and CDR2: DFQATT and SNEGSKA (reference sequence).

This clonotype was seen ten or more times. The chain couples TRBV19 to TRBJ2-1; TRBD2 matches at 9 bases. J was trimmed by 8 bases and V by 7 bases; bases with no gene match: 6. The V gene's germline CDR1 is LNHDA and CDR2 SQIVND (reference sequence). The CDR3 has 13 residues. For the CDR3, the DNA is TGTGCCAGTAACCTAGCGGGGCACGATGAGCAGTTCTTC. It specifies CASNLAGHDEQFF.

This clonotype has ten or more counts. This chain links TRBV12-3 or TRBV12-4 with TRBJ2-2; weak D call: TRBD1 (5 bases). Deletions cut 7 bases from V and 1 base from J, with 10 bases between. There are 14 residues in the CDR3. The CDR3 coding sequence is TGTGCCAGCATTGGGCAGGGGAACACCGGGGAGCTGTTTTTT. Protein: CASIGQGNTGELFF.

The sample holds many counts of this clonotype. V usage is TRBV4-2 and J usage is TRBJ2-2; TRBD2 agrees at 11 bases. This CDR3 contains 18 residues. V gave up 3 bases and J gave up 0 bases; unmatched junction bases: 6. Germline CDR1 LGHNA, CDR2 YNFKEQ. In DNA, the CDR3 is TGTGCCAGCAGCCAGGCAACTAGCGGGAGTACGAACACCGGGGAGCTGTTTTTT. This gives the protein CASSQATSGSTNTGELFF.

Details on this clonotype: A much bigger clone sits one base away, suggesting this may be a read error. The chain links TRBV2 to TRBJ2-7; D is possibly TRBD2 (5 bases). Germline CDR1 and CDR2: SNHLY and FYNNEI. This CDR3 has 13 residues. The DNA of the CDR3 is TGTGCCAGCATAACGGGATTCACCTACGCGCAGTACTTC. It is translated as CASITGFTYAQYF.

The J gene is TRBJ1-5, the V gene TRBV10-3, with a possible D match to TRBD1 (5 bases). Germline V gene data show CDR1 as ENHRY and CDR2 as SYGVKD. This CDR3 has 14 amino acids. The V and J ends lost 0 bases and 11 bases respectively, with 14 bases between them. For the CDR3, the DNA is TGTGCCATCAGTGAGTCGGAAGGCGAAGGGGCCCAGCATTTT. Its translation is CAISESEGEGAQHF.

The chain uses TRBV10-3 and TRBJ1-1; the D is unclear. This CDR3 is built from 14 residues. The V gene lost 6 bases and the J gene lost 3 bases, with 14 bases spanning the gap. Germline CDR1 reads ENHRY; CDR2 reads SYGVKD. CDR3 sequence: CAIRISGSDTEAFF. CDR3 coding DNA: TGTGCCATCAGGATCTCAGGATCGGACACTGAAGCTTTCTTT.

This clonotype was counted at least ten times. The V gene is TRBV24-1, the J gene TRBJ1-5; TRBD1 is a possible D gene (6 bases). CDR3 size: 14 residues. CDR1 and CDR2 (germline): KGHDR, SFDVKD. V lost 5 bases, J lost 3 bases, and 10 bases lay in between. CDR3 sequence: CATSVSGANQPQHF. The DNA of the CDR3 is TGTGCCACCAGTGTATCGGGGGCCAATCAGCCCCAGCATTTT.

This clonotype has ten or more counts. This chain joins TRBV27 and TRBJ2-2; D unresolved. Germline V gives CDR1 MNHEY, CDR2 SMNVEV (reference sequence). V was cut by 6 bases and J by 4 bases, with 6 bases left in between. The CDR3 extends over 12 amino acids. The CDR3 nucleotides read TGTGCCAGCAGCTATTCCACCGGGGAGCTGTTTTTT. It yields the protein CASSYSTGELFF.

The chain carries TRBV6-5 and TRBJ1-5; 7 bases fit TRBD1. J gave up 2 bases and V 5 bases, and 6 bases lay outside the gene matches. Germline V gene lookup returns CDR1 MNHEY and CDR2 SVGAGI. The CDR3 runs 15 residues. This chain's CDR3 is CASSQDRSGNQPQHF. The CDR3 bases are TGTGCCAGCAGTCAGGACAGGTCAGGCAATCAGCCCCAGCATTTT.

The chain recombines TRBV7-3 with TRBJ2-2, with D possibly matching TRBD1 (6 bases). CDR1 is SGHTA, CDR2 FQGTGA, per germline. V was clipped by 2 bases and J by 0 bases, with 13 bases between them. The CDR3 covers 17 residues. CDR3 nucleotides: TGTGCCAGCAGCTTAGATTCAGGGGCCGCGAACACCGGGGAGCTGTTTTTT. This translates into CASSLDSGAANTGELFF.